One and the same sample provided the 20 T cell receptor beta chains below, sequenced in a study of cytomegalovirus exposure and HLA in healthy donors. With 60 Vbeta and 13 Jbeta primers, the PCR was carried out. Clones were sequenced by immunoSEQ multiplex PCR, and TCRdb holds only the in-frame ones, with some missing. The table includes more than 50,000 clones, about 69% detected once. Sequenced: PBMCs. These receptors were taken from a middle-aged man in good health and CMV-seropositive.

The chain links TRBV29-1 to TRBJ2-3, with unresolved D. Germline CDR1 and CDR2: SQVTM and ANQGSEA. The ends were cut back, 7 bases at V and 5 bases at J, with 7 bases in the middle. This CDR3 region has 10 residues. CDR3 sequence (DNA): TGCAGCGCAGAATTAGATACGCAGTATTTT. This sequence encodes CSAELDTQYF.

This clone was picked up a small number of times. This chain joins TRBV7-3 and TRBJ2-5; D is perhaps TRBD2 (6 bases). CDR3 length equals 15 residues. Germline CDR1 SGHTA, CDR2 FQGTGA. Trimming took off 2 bases at V and 2 bases at J, with 12 bases between the two ends. The DNA of the CDR3 is TGTGCCAGCAGCTTATGGGGGGATTCTCAAGAGACCCAGTACTTC. Its protein is CASSLWGDSQETQYF.

The V call is TRBV9, the J call TRBJ1-1, with 7 nucleotides matching TRBD1. Germline values: CDR1 SGDLS, CDR2 YYNGEE. The J segment lost 2 bases and the V segment lost 6 bases, leaving 10 bases of the junction unmatched. This CDR3 region has 15 residues. The DNA for the CDR3 is TGTGCCAGCAACGAGGGGGCGCTGGATAACACTGAAGCTTTCTTT. Residues: CASNEGALDNTEAFF.

The chain links TRBV5-1 to TRBJ2-1; 9 nucleotides line up with TRBD2. J lost 8 bases, V lost 0 bases, and 6 bases had no gene match. The CDR3 loop spans 15 amino acids. Per germline, CDR1 SGHRS and CDR2 YFSETQ. The CDR3 protein is CASSLAGTSIDEQFF. Here the CDR3 DNA reads TGCGCCAGCAGCTTGGCCGGGACTAGCATTGATGAGCAGTTCTTC.

The rearrangement uses TRBV7-2 and TRBJ1-1; weak D call: TRBD1 (6 bases). The V end was cut by 4 bases, the J end by 1 base, with 7 bases between. CDR1 is SGHTA, CDR2 FQGNSA, per germline. This CDR3 has 13 residues. The chain's CDR3 is CASSWGQNTEAFF. In DNA, the CDR3 is TGTGCCAGCAGCTGGGGACAGAACACTGAAGCTTTCTTT.

J is TRBJ1-2 and V is TRBV9; D gene uncertain. In germline, CDR1 is SGDLS, CDR2 YYNGEE. CDR3 length: 12 amino acids. Trimming stripped 3 bases from V and 4 bases from J, with 7 bases between. CDR3 sequence reads: CASSEPLYGYTF. The CDR3 bases are TGTGCCAGCAGCGAGCCGCTCTATGGCTACACCTTC.

The rearrangement uses TRBV5-1 and TRBJ2-3, with TRBD2 as a possible D gene (5 bases). This CDR3 has 16 amino acids. Trimming pared 3 bases from V and 3 bases from J, leaving 17 bases between. Germline loops: CDR1 SGHRS, CDR2 YFSETQ. This CDR3 is CASSSSLFRGTDTQYF. CDR3 coding DNA: TGCGCCAGCAGCTCATCCTTATTCCGGGGAACAGATACGCAGTATTTT.

This chain joins TRBV25-1 and TRBJ1-1; unclear D gene. The V end lost 0 bases, the J end lost 9 bases, and 11 bases lay between the germline ends. Germline V gene lookup returns CDR1 MGHDK and CDR2 SYGVNS. The CDR3 is 13 residues long. CDR3 bases: TGTGCCAGCAGTGAATATGTGGAGCCCCAAGCTTTCTTT. Its translation is CASSEYVEPQAFF. Full variable domain (outside the CDR3, taken from reference TRBV25-1 and TRBJ1-1): EADIYQTPRYLVIGTGKKITLECSQTMGHDKMYWYQQDPGMELHLIHYSYGVNSTEKGDLSSESTVSRIRTEHFPLTLESARPSHTSQYLCASSEYVEPQAFFGQGTRLTVV.

This chain connects TRBV20-1 to TRBJ2-7; D not certain. Per the germline V gene, CDR1 is DFQATT and CDR2 is SNEGSKA (reference sequence). The CDR3 loop spans 11 amino acids. V lost 4 bases and J lost 5, with 9 bases in between. Here the CDR3 reads CSATGIHEQYF. The DNA for the CDR3 is TGCAGTGCTACAGGTATTCACGAGCAGTACTTC.

The V gene is TRBV6-1, the J gene TRBJ2-3, with 11 bases that match TRBD2. Losses at the gene ends were 4 bases for V and 2 bases for J; bases not matched to a gene: 8. CDR1 and CDR2 from the germline V gene are MNHNS and SASEGT. The CDR3 runs to 17 residues. The CDR3 coding sequence is TGTGCCAGCAGTGCCCGAGGGACTAGCGGACCCACAGATACGCAGTATTTT. Residues: CASSARGTSGPTDTQYF.

This chain links TRBV7-3 with TRBJ2-7; 10 bases align to TRBD1. The CDR3 length is 14 residues. Unmatched junction bases numbered 3, after V lost 4 bases and J lost 3 bases. From germline, CDR1 is SGHTA and CDR2 FQGTGA. The CDR3 loop is CASSSGQGGYEQYF. CDR3 coding DNA: TGTGCCAGCAGCTCCGGACAGGGGGGCTACGAGCAGTACTTC. Together with reference TRBV7-3 and TRBJ2-7, the CDR3 gives the full variable domain: GAGVSQTPSNKVTEKGKYVELRCDPISGHTALYWYRQSLGQGPEFLIYFQGTGAADDSGLPNDRFFAVRPEGSVSTLKIQRTERGDSAVYLCASSSGQGGYEQYFGPGTRLTVT.

Only a few counts were recorded for this clone. The V gene is TRBV6-5, the J gene TRBJ2-5, with D possibly TRBD2 on 6 matching bases. The V end was cut by 2 bases, the J end by 5 bases, with 18 bases between. The CDR3 consists of 16 residues. In germline, CDR1 is MNHEY, CDR2 SVGAGI. CDR3 loop: CASSYRTSHFIETQYF. The DNA of the CDR3 is TGTGCCAGCAGTTACCGAACTAGCCATTTTATTGAGACCCAGTACTTC.

The chain employs TRBV7-2 and TRBJ2-7; TRBD2 aligns across 7 bases. CDR3 length equals 14 residues. Germline V gives CDR1 SGHTA, CDR2 FQGNSA. V dropped 5 bases and J dropped 2; count of bases not matched to a gene: 6. The CDR3 sequence is CASSPRGGAYEQYF. The CDR3 DNA reads as TGTGCCAGCAGCCCCCGCGGGGGAGCCTACGAGCAGTACTTC.

This clone was seen once. The chain joins TRBV7-8 to TRBJ2-1; no firm D call. From germline, CDR1 is SGHVS and CDR2 FQNEAQ. The CDR3 sequence is 20 residues long. The V end was cut by 4 bases, the J end by 0 bases, with 25 bases between. CDR3 amino acids: CASSYTYLTVQPSSYNEQFF. DNA of the CDR3: TGTGCCAGCAGCTATACATACCTAACAGTGCAACCCAGCTCCTACAATGAGCAGTTCTTC.

This clone turned up a few times. This chain uses TRBV25-1 with TRBJ1-4; D uncertain. Germline CDR1 is MGHDK and CDR2 is SYGVNS. V gave up 6 bases and J gave up 2 bases, with 10 bases separating them. The CDR3 spans 14 residues. The CDR3 DNA reads as TGTGCCAGCAGGTCCGGGGTCACTAATGAAAAACTGTTTTTT. This encodes CASRSGVTNEKLFF.

CDR3 nucleotides: TGTGCCAGCAGCCAAGGACAGGGAGGCACTGAAGCTTTCTTT. It codes for CASSQGQGGTEAFF. The chain couples TRBV4-2 to TRBJ1-1; the match to TRBD1 covers 7 bases. Germline trimming cut 1 base from V and 4 bases from J; bases unmatched to any gene: 3. CDR1 and CDR2 from the germline V gene are LGHNA and YNFKEQ. The CDR3 covers 14 residues.

V and J are TRBV5-3 and TRBJ2-7; TRBD1 is a possible D gene (6 bases). TRBV5-3 has ORF status, its function being uncertain. Trimming stripped 0 bases from V and 0 bases from J, with 13 bases between. The CDR3 length is 16 residues. The DNA of the CDR3 is TGTGCCAGAAGCTTGGAAGTGAGGGACATCTCCTACGAGCAGTACTTC. Translating gives CARSLEVRDISYEQYF.

This clone has a handful of counts. V and J are TRBV5-1 and TRBJ2-3, with 7 bases matching TRBD2. CDR3 length: 19 amino acids. The trim removed 0 bases at V and 1 base at J, leaving 14 bases unmatched. Per the germline V gene, CDR1 is SGHRS and CDR2 is YFSETQ. The CDR3 here is CASSLAPSLLATRTDTQYF. The CDR3 nucleotides are TGCGCCAGCAGCTTGGCTCCTTCCTTACTAGCGACCCGCACAGATACGCAGTATTTT.

The chain recombines TRBV30 with TRBJ2-3, with D possibly being TRBD2 (6 bases). From germline, CDR1 is GTSNPN and CDR2 SVGIG (reference sequence). The CDR3 totals 14 residues. V lost 8 bases and J lost 0, with 15 bases in between. The CDR3 DNA follows: TGTGCCATTAGCGTCGGGGGTAGCACAGATACGCAGTATTTT. It is translated as CAISVGGSTDTQYF.

Turning to this clone: Sequence at one end of the junction differs from germline and may be a read error. The V and J genes are TRBV11-1 and TRBJ2-5, with D tentatively TRBD2 (5 bases). The germline V gene has CDR1 SGHAT and CDR2 FQDESV (reference sequence). This CDR3 comprises 15 residues. CDR3 region: CASSPSLDLQGTQYF. The CDR3 DNA is TGTGCCAGCAGCCCTTCCTTGGACTTACAAGGGACCCAGTACTTC.